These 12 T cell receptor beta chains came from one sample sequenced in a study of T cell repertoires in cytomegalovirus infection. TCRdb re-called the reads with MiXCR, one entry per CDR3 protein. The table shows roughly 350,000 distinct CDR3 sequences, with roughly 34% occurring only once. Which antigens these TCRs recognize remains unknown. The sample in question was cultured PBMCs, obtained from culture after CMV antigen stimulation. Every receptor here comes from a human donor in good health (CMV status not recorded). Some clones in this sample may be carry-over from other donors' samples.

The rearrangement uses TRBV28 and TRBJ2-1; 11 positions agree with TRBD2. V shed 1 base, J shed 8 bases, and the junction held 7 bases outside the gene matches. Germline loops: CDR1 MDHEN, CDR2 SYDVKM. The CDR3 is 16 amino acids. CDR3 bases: TGTGCCAGCAGTTTATACGCTAGCGGGAGGCCCTATGAGCAGTTCTTC. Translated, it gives CASSLYASGRPYEQFF.

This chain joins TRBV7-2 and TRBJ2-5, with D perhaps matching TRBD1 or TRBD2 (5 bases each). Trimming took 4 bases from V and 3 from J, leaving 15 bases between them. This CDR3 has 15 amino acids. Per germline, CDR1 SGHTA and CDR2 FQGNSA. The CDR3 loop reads CASSSPLGTEETQYF. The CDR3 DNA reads TGTGCCAGCAGCTCGCCATTGGGGACCGAAGAGACCCAGTACTTC.

The CDR3 loop reads CATSSNWGAHNEQFF. The CDR3 coding sequence is TGTGCCACCAGCAGCAACTGGGGCGCCCACAATGAGCAGTTCTTC. The chain recombines TRBV15 with TRBJ2-1; perhaps TRBD1 as D (5 bases). Germline CDR1 reads LNHNV; CDR2 reads YYDKDF (reference sequence). The CDR3 length is 15 residues. V lost 3 bases to trimming and J lost 5 bases, with 14 bases between them.

The CDR3 protein is CASSLYMVNTEAFF. The CDR3 DNA follows: TGTGCCAGCAGTTTATATATGGTGAACACTGAAGCTTTCTTT. The J gene is TRBJ1-1, the V gene TRBV12-3 or TRBV12-4; D unresolved. The CDR3 is 14 amino acids. Trimming left V 2 bases short and J 0 bases short, with 7 bases between.

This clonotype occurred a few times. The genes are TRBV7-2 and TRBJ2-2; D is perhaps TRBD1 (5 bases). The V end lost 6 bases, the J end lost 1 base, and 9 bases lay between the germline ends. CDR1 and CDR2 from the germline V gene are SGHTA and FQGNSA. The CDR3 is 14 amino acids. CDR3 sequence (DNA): TGTGCCAGCAGAGATACAGGGAACACCGGGGAGCTGTTTTTT. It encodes CASRDTGNTGELFF.

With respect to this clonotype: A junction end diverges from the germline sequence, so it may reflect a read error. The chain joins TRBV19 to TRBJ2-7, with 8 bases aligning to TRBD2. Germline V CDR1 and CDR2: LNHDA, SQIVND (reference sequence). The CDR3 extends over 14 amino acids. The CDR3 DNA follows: TGTGCCAGTAGAATAGCGGGAAAGGGGTACGAGCAGTACTTC. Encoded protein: CASRIAGKGYEQYF.

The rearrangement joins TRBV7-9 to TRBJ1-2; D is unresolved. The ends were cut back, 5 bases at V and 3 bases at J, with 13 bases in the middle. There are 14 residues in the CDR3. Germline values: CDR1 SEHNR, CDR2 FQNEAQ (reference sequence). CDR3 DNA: TGTGCCAGCAGCCCGGAGTGGAGGGACTATGGCTACACCTTC. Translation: CASSPEWRDYGYTF. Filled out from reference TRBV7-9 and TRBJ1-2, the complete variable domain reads DTGVSQNPRHKITKRGQNVTFRCDPISEHNRLYWYRQTLGQGPEFLTYFQNEAQLEKSRLLSDRFSAERPKGSFSTLEIQRTEQGDSAMYLCASSPEWRDYGYTFGSGTRLTVV.

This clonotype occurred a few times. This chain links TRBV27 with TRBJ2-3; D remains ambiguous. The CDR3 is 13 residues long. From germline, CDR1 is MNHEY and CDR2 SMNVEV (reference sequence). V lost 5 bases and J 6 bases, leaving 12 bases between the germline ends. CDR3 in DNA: TGTGCCAGCAGTCCGGAGAATTGGGATACGCAGTATTTT. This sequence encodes CASSPENWDTQYF.

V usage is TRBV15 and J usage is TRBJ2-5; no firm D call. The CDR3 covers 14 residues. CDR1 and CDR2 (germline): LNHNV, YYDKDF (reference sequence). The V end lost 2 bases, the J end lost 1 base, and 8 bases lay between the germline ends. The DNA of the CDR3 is TGTGCCACCAGCAGATTAAGAGGCCAAGAGACCCAGTACTTC. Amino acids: CATSRLRGQETQYF.

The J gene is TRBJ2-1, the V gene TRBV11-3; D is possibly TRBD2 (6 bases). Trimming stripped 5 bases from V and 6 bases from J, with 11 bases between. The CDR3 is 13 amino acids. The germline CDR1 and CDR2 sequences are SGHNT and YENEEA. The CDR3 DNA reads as TGTGCCAGCAGCGGTGGAGGGCTCAATGAGCAGTTCTTC. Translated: CASSGGGLNEQFF. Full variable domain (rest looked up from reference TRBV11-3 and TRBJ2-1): EAGVVQSPRYKIIEKKQPVAFWCNPISGHNTLYWYLQNLGQGPELLIRYENEEAVDDSQLPKDRFSAERLKGVDSTLKIQPAELGDSAVYLCASSGGGLNEQFFGPGTRLTVL.

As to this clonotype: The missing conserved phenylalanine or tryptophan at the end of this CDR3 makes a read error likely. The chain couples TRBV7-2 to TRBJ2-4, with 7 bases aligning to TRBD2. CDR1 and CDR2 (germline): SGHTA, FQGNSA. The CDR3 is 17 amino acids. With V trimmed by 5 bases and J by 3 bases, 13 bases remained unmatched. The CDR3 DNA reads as TGTGCCAGCAGCCTTAGCGCCGGCGGGAGCGGCAAAAACATTCAGTACTCC. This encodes CASSLSAGGSGKNIQYS.

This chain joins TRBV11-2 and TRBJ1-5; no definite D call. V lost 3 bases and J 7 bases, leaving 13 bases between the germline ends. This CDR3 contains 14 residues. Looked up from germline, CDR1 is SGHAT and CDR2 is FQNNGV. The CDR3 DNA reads TGTGCCAGCAGCTTCAAAGGAGTGGGACAGCCCCAGCATTTT. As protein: CASSFKGVGQPQHF.